The TCR beta chain described here comes from a study of OX40 agonist ivuxolimab in advanced cancers. The length of the CDR3 is 14 residues. CDR1 and CDR2 from the germline V gene are SGHRS and YFSETQ. Trimming cost V 4 bases and J 12 bases, with 20 bases left between them. This clone was counted once. Profiling relied on immunoSEQ multiplex PCR, and the TCRdb table lists in-frame clones only, not all of them. The data hold some 60,000 clones, with 84% observed a single time. The clonotype was recovered from an adult with an advanced solid tumor such as melanoma, head and neck, liver or kidney cancer. This sequence joins TRBV5-1 and TRBJ2-1; D perhaps matches TRBD2 (6 bases). Sequences were derived from CD4+ or CD8+ T cells sorted from blood, sampled in a trial of the OX40 agonist ivuxolimab. The CDR3: CASSPGTWERAQFF. In nucleotides, the CDR3 is TGCGCCAGCAGCCCCGGGACTTGGGAACGGGCGCAGTTCTTC.